A selection of T cell receptor beta chains follows, all from one sample in a study of Graves' ophthalmopathy and Graves' hyperthyroidism. TCRdb called the multiplex PCR reads again in MiXCR, with one record for every CDR3 protein. The sample contains 300,000 to 450,000 distinct CDR3 sequences, 15% to 20% of which appear only once. The sample comprised peripheral blood. Receptor source: an adult woman with stable Graves' hyperthyroidism. Each CDR3 is given with its conserved first and last residue. D genes are given only for firm matches. Expanded clones get a size class; other rows say once, few or many, or leave the size out.

D,size,V,J,CDR3,DNA
NA,few,TRBV15,TRBJ2-2,CATSPRRGTGELFF,TGTGCCACCAGCCCCCGCAGGGGAACCGGGGAGCTGTTTTTT
TRBD1,many,TRBV30,TRBJ1-1,CAWSVRGGQVYSDF,TGTGCCTGGAGTGTACGTGGGGGACAGGTTTATTCGGACTTT
NA,many,TRBV5-1,TRBJ2-7,CASSLGVGNEQYF,TGCGCCAGCAGCTTGGGAGTGGGAAACGAGCAGTACTTC
NA,many,TRBV2,TRBJ2-5,CASGSGASRETQYF,TGTGCCAGCGGGTCCGGGGCTTCCCGGGAGACCCAGTACTTC
NA,many,TRBV30,TRBJ1-2,CAWSPPPGYGYTF,TGTGCCTGGAGTCCCCCCCCGGGGTATGGCTACACCTTC
NA,NA,TRBV6-1,TRBJ1-2,CASSEARGGAGYTF,TGTGCCAGCAGTGAAGCGCGCGGGGGCGCCGGCTACACCTTC
TRBD1,many,TRBV10-3,TRBJ2-7,CAITPTLTGLEQYF,TGTGCCATCACCCCTACACTGACAGGGCTCGAGCAGTACTTC
NA,many,TRBV6-2/TRBV6-3,TRBJ2-7,CASSYSGASYEQYF,TGTGCCAGCAGTTACAGCGGCGCCTCCTACGAGCAGTACTTC
TRBD1,many,TRBV20-1,TRBJ2-7,CSARPGPGGNEQYF,TGCAGTGCCAGGCCAGGGCCAGGGGGAAACGAGCAGTACTTC
NA,many,TRBV19,TRBJ1-1,CASSIVGAPGTEAFF,TGTGCCAGTAGTATAGTTGGGGCTCCGGGCACTGAAGCTTTCTTT
NA,few,TRBV7-9,TRBJ2-7,CASSLSWDYEQYF,TGTGCCAGCAGCTTAAGTTGGGACTACGAGCAGTACTTC
NA,many,TRBV6-5,TRBJ1-1,CASSYSTGATNTEAFF,TGTGCCAGCAGTTACTCAACGGGGGCCACGAACACTGAAGCTTTCTTT
TRBD2,many,TRBV13,TRBJ2-7,CASSQYKSGGPYEQYF,TGTGCCAGCAGCCAATATAAATCGGGAGGGCCCTACGAGCAGTACTTC
NA,NA,TRBV6-5,TRBJ1-1,CASSYKTGHTEAFF,TGTGCCAGCAGTTACAAAACAGGGCACACTGAAGCTTTCTTT
NA,NA,TRBV4-1,TRBJ2-7,CASSQMVDSYEQYF,TGCGCCAGCAGCCAAATGGTGGACTCCTACGAGCAGTACTTC
NA,NA,TRBV20-1,TRBJ1-1,CSARDRTGSPEAFF,TGCAGTGCTAGAGACCGAACAGGATCCCCTGAAGCTTTCTTT
NA,many,TRBV3-1,TRBJ2-7,CASSQSIALEQYF,TGTGCCAGCAGCCAATCTATCGCCCTCGAGCAGTACTTC
NA,many,TRBV28,TRBJ2-7,CASSLRGAGYEQYF,TGTGCCAGCAGTTTACGGGGGGCGGGCTACGAGCAGTACTTC
TRBD2,many,TRBV15,TRBJ2-7,CATSISSGNSYEQYF,TGTGCCACCAGCATCTCTAGCGGCAACTCCTACGAGCAGTACTTC
NA,many,TRBV4-3,TRBJ1-2,CASSQGTATINYGYTF,TGCGCCAGCAGCCAAGGGACAGCCACCATAAACTATGGCTACACCTTC
TRBD1,many,TRBV7-8,TRBJ2-4,CASSPDRDQNIQYF,TGTGCCAGCAGCCCGGACAGGGACCAAAACATTCAGTACTTC
NA,many,TRBV12-5,TRBJ1-2,CASGLVLGQASNYGYTF,TGTGCTAGTGGTTTGGTACTTGGGCAGGCCTCTAACTATGGCTACACCTTC
TRBD2,NA,TRBV7-2,TRBJ2-5,CASSPSSGGLLLTQYF,TGTGCCAGCAGCCCTTCTAGCGGGGGGCTGCTCTTGACCCAGTACTTC
NA,few,TRBV30,TRBJ2-7,CAWSLDPNSYEQYF,TGTGCCTGGAGTCTGGACCCAAACTCCTACGAGCAGTACTTC
NA,many,TRBV6-1,TRBJ2-4,CASSVLERLAKNIQYF,TGTGCCAGCAGTGTCTTGGAGCGTTTAGCCAAAAACATTCAGTACTTC
NA,many,TRBV6-2/TRBV6-3,TRBJ2-5,CASSPSSGKETQYF,TGTGCCAGCAGCCCTTCCTCTGGGAAAGAGACCCAGTACTTC
NA,many,TRBV28,TRBJ2-2,CASSFSGDDGELFF,TGTGCCAGCAGTTTCTCAGGGGACGACGGGGAGCTGTTTTTT
NA,many,TRBV6-5,TRBJ2-2,CASRSSGNTGELFF,TGTGCCAGCAGGAGTAGCGGGAACACCGGGGAGCTGTTTTTT
NA,NA,TRBV29-1,TRBJ2-5,CSVEGRVYQETQYF,TGCAGCGTTGAGGGACGGGTGTACCAAGAGACCCAGTACTTC
NA,few,TRBV24-1,TRBJ2-5,CATSDAVGVRETQYF,TGTGCCACCAGTGATGCAGTAGGGGTCCGGGAGACCCAGTACTTC
TRBD1,many,TRBV6-2/TRBV6-3,TRBJ1-1,CASSYSGQGGSTEAFF,TGTGCCAGCAGTTACTCTGGACAGGGAGGTTCCACTGAAGCTTTCTTT
TRBD2,many,TRBV24-1,TRBJ2-2,CATSDTRGANTGELFF,TGTGCCACCAGTGACACCCGGGGGGCGAACACCGGGGAGCTGTTTTTT
NA,many,TRBV12-3/TRBV12-4,TRBJ2-7,CASSFRGRSDEQYF,NA
TRBD1,many,TRBV6-1,TRBJ2-7,CASRPGTGPLEQYF,TGTGCCAGCAGGCCCGGGACAGGACCCCTCGAGCAGTACTTC
NA,many,TRBV7-6,TRBJ2-7,CASSLDLRPGQGSYEQYF,TGTGCCAGCAGCTTAGACCTCCGGCCGGGACAAGGCTCCTACGAGCAGTACTTC